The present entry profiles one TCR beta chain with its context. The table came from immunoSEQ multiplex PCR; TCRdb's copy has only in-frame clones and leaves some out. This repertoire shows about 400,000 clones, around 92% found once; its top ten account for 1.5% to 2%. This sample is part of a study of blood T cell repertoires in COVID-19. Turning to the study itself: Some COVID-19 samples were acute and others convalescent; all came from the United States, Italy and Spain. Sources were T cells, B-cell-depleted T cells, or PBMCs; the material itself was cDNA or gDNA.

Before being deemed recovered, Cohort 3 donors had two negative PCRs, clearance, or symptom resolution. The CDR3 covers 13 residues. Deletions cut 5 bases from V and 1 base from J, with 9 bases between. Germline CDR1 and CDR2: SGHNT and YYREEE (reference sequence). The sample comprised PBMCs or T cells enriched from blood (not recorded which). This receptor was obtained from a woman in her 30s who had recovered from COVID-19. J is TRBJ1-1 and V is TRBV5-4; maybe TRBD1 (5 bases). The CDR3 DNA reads TGTGCCAGCAGTTACGACAGGAACACTGAAGCTTTCTTT. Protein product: CASSYDRNTEAFF.